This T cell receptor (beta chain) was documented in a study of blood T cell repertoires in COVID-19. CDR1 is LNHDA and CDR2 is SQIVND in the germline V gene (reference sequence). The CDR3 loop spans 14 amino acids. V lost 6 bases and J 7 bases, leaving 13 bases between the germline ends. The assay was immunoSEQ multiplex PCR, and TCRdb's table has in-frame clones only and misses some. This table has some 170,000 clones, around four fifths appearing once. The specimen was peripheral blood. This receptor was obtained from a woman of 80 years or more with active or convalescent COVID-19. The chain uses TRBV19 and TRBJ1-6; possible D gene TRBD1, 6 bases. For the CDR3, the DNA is TGTGCCAGTAGCAACGGACAGCCGAATTCACCCCTCCACTTT. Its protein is CASSNGQPNSPLHF.